This T cell receptor (beta chain) was obtained from a study of cytomegalovirus exposure and HLA in healthy donors. PCR was performed using 60 Vbeta and 13 Jbeta primers. Data came from immunoSEQ multiplex PCR; TCRdb stores just in-frame clones and leaves some out. Of around 130,000 clones detected, over 8% appear once; the ten largest clones hold 5.5%. Germline V gives CDR1 SGHNT, CDR2 YYREEE (reference sequence). The CDR3 covers 16 residues. Trimming removed 0 bases at V and 1 base at J, with 11 bases between. The chain employs TRBV5-4 and TRBJ1-5; tentative D call: TRBD1 (5 bases). The clonotype was recovered from a middle-aged man in good health and CMV-seronegative. The source material was PBMCs. The CDR3 DNA reads as TGTGCCAGCAGCTTGGACGGGGGATGGAGCAATCAGCCCCAGCATTTT. This encodes CASSLDGGWSNQPQHF.